Here is one T cell receptor (beta chain) with its context. This clonotype showed up just a few times. Its binding antigen is unknown. No base quality values were provided; no much bigger clone lies one nucleotide off. These data come from a study of T-cell memory formation after mild COVID-19 (dated by TCRdb to 2020 to 2023). Looking at the study overall: Most TCR sequence clusters were specific to one of the two donors. In a couple of donors, T-cell clones that expanded and contracted after mild COVID-19 were followed by sequencing TCRalpha and TCRbeta repertoires longitudinally. The cohort comprised two young, previously healthy adult volunteers, one female and one male.

PBMCs were isolated by Ficoll-Paque density gradient centrifugation. Study-level results and caveats: The detection of some responding clones in pre-infection memory suggests that pre-existing cross-reactive memory T cells joined the SARS-CoV-2 response. Balanced CD4/CD8 phenotypes were observed for clones contracting from day 15 to 85, whereas a bias towards CD4+ was observed for a second wave of clones expanding from day 15 to 37. Whether the second-wave clones peaking on day 37 were SARS-CoV-2 specific was not confirmed. Contracting CD4+ clones were located mainly in the CM and EM memory subsets, whereas CD8+ clones were found to be enriched in EMRA. Only two mild cases were covered by the study, and larger cohorts that include severe cases with pre-infection samples were considered necessary.

Counted from cysteine to phenylalanine, this CDR3 has 13 amino acids. The DNA shown is the 39-base CDR3, in frame from base 1. Deletion took 2 bases off V and 5 bases off J, with a span of 7 bases between the germline ends. CDR1 and CDR2, per the germline V gene, are SNHLY and FYNNEI. The listed sequencing device is Illumina NovaSeq 6000. TCRalpha and TCRbeta cDNA libraries were built by 5'RACE with constant-segment primers, adding sample barcodes and unique molecular identifiers. Trizol reagent was used to extract RNA from every sample. Amplification of the libraries took two PCR steps, and the second step added a second sample barcode plus Illumina TruSeq adapters. The libraries were sequenced on an Illumina NovaSeq using 2 x 150 bp paired-end reads. As for the authors' bioinformatics: Demultiplexing of reads and collapsing into UMI-guided consensus sequences were performed with migec v1.2.7. Using mixcr v2.1.11, UMI consensuses were aligned to TRA and TRB V and J templates and then assembled into clonotypes. A clonotype was counted as expanded or contracted only if both edgeR and NoisET called the change significant, with noise models trained on biological replicates. For edgeR calls, a false discovery rate-adjusted p below 0.01 and a log2 fold-change threshold of 1 were applied. As an exploratory analysis of dynamics, max-normalized trajectories of the 1000 most abundant clonotypes were examined by PCA with hierarchical clustering. The CD4 or CD8 phenotype of responding clones was assigned using the separately sequenced CD4+ and CD8+ repertoires. TCRdb reanalyzed the raw reads on its own, using fastp at Q25 for trimming and MiXCR for clone calling, and kept in-frame beta chains. Every entry covers one CDR3 protein and lists the most common genes and DNA from its rows. None of the V and J calls come from the authors' own analysis; TCRdb made them. The sample profile shows 98,000 or so distinct CDR3 sequences; about a sixth of them were found once. Together, the top ten hold roughly 6% of the sample.

The sequenced sample was PBMCs or a T cell subset sorted from them (not recorded which). The sequence was obtained from a man aged 18 to 35 who had mild COVID-19 (a few samples of this study predate the infection). The sample titles of this study are shuffled in the database, so cell type and time point are left out; the donor was told from shared clones. This receptor chain uses TRBV2 and TRBJ1-5; no confident D gene assignment can be made. The bases read TGTGCCAGCAGTGAATACACGGATCAGCCCCAGCATTTT. This translates into CASSEYTDQPQHF.